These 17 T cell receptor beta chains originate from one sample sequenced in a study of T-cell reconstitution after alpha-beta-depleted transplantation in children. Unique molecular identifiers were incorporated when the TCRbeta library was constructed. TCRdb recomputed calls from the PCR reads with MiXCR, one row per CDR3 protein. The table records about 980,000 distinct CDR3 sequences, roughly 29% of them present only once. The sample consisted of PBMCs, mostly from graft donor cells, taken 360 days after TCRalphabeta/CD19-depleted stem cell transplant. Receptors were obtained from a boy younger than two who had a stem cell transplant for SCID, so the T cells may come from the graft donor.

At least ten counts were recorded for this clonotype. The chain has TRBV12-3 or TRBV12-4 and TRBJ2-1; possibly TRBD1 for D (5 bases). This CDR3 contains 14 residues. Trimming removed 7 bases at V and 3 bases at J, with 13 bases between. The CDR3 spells CASIPGQSYNEQFF. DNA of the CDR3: TGTGCCAGCATCCCCGGACAAAGCTACAATGAGCAGTTCTTC.

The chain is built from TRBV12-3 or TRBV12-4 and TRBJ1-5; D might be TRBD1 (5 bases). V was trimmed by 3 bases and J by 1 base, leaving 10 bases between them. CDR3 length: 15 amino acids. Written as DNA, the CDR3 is TGTGCCAGCAGTTTGTTCAGGGACAGCAATCAGCCCCAGCATTTT. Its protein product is CASSLFRDSNQPQHF.

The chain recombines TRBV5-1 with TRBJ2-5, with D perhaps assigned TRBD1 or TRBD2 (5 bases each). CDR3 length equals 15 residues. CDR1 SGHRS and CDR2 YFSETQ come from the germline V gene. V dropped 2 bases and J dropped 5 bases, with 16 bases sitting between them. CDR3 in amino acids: CASSFDRGSYETQYF. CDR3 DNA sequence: TGCGCCAGCAGCTTTGACCGGGGCAGCTATGAGACCCAGTACTTC.

The CDR3 DNA sequence: TGTGCCAGCAGCTTGTATGTGGGGGGAATGGCAGATACGCAGTATTTT. As protein: CASSLYVGGMADTQYF. V gene TRBV5-6 combines with J gene TRBJ2-3, with a tentative D call TRBD2 (6 bases). V lost 1 base, J lost 4 bases, and 16 bases lay in between. The CDR3 spans 16 residues. Germline lookup yields CDR1 SGHDT and CDR2 YYEEEE.

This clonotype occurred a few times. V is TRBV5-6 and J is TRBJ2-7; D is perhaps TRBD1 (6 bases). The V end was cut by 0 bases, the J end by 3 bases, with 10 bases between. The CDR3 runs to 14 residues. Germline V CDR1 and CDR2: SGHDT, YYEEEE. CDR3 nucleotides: TGTGCCAGCAGCTTGGAGGGGGAACTCTACGAGCAGTACTTC. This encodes CASSLEGELYEQYF.

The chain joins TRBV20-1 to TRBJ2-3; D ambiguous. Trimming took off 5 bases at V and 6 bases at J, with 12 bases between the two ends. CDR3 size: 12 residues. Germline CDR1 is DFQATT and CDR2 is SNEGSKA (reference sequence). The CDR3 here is CSAGPSRDTQYF. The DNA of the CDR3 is TGCAGTGCTGGGCCTTCCCGGGATACGCAGTATTTT.

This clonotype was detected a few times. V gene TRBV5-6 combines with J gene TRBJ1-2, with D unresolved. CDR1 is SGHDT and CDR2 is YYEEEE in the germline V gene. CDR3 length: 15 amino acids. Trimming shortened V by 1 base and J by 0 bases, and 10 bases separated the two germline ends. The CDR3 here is CASSLPPGANYGYTF. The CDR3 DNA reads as TGTGCCAGCAGCTTGCCGCCGGGAGCTAACTATGGCTACACCTTC.

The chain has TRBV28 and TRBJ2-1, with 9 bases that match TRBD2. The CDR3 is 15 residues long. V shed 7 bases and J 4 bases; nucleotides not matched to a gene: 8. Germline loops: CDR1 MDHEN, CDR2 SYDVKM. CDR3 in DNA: TGTGCCAGCATCGATAGCGGGGGTAATTACAATGAGCAGTTCTTC. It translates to CASIDSGGNYNEQFF.

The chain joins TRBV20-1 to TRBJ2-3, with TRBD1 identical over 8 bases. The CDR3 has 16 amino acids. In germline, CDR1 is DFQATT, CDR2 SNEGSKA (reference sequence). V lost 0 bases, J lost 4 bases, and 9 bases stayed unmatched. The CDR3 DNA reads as TGCAGTGCTAGAGATCTGACAGGGGTCTCTGCAGATACGCAGTATTTT. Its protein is CSARDLTGVSADTQYF.

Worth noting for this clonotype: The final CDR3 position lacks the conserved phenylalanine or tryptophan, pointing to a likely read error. CDR3 nucleotide sequence: TGTGCCAGCAGTGCGGGGTCGACTAACTATGGCTACACCTAC. Its protein is CASSAGSTNYGYTY. The gene calls are TRBV6-2 or TRBV6-3 and TRBJ1-2; D unclear. Germline V lookup: CDR1 MNHEY, CDR2 SVGEGT. V lost 5 bases and J lost 0, with 10 bases in between. This CDR3 is 14 amino acids long.

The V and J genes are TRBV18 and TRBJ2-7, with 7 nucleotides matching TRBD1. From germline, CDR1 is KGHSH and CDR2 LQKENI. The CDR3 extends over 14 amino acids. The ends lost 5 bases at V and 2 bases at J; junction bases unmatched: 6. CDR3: CASSDPGTAYEQYF. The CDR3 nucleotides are TGTGCCAGCTCAGATCCCGGGACAGCCTACGAGCAGTACTTC. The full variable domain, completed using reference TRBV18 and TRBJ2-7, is NAGVMQNPRHLVRRRGQEARLRCSPMKGHSHVYWYRQLPEEGLKFMVYLQKENIIDESGMPKERFSAEFPKEGPSILRIQQVVRGDSAAYFCASSDPGTAYEQYFGPGTRLTVT.

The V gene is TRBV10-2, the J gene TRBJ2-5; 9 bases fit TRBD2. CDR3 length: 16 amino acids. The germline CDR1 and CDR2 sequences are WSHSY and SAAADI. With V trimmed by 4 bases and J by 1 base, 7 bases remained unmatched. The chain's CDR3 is CASSGWELAGQETQYF. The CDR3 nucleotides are TGCGCCAGCAGTGGATGGGAACTAGCGGGCCAAGAGACCCAGTACTTC.

CDR3 sequence: CASSPDGPQGLNIQYF. DNA of the CDR3: TGTGCCAGCAGTCCGGACGGGCCCCAAGGACTGAACATTCAGTACTTC. The genes are TRBV27 and TRBJ2-4, with D possibly being TRBD2 (5 bases). The germline V gene encodes CDR1 MNHEY and CDR2 SMNVEV (reference sequence). V shed 5 bases and J shed 7 bases, with 21 bases lying between them. The length of the CDR3 is 16 residues.

The CDR3, as DNA: TGTGCCAGCAGCCATCGAGGGACTAGCGGGGGATCTCCAAATACGCAGTATTTT. It specifies CASSHRGTSGGSPNTQYF. The chain has TRBV4-2 and TRBJ2-3, with TRBD2 identical over 14 bases. Germline loops: CDR1 LGHNA, CDR2 YNFKEQ. V dropped 3 bases and J dropped 7; count of bases not matched to a gene: 12. The CDR3 is 18 amino acids.

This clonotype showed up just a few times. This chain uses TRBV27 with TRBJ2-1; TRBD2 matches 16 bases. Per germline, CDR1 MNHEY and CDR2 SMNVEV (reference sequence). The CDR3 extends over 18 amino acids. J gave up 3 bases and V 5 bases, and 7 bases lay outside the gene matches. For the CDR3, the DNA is TGTGCCAGCAGTGCGGGACTAGCGGGGGGGTATATCTACAATGAGCAGTTCTTC. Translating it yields CASSAGLAGGYIYNEQFF.

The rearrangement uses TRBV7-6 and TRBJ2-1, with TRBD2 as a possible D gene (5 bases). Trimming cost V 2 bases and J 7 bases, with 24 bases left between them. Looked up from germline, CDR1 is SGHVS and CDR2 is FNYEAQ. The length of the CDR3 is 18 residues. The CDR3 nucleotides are TGTGCCAGCAGCTTAAAACCCTCGGGAAGCGCCGGCGGGAATGAGCAGTTCTTC. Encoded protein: CASSLKPSGSAGGNEQFF.

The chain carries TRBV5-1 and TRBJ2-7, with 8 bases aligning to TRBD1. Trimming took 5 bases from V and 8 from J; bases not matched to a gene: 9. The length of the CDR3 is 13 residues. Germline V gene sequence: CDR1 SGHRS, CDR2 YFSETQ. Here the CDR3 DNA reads TGCGCCAGCAGGGCCGGGACAGGAGACCAGCAGTACTTC. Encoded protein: CASRAGTGDQQYF. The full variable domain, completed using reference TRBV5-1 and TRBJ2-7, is KAGVTQTPRYLIKTRGQQVTLSCSPISGHRSVSWYQQTPGQGLQFLFEYFSETQRNKGNFPGRFSGRQFSNSRSEMNVSTLELGDSALYLCASRAGTGDQQYFGPGTRLTVT.